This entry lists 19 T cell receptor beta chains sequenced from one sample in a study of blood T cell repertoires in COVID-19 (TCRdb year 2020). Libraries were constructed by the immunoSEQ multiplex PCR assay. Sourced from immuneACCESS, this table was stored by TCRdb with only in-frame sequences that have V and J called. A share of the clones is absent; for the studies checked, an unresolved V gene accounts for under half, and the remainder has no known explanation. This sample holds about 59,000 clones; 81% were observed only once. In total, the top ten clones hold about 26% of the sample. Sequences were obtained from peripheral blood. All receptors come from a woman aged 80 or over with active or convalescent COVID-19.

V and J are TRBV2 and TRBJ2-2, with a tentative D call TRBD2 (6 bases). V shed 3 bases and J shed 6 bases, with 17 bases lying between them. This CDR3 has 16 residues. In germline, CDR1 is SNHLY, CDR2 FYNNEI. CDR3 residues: CASSDAGPGTSGELFF. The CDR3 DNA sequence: TGTGCCAGCAGTGACGCGGGGCCGGGCACTTCCGGGGAGCTGTTTTTT.

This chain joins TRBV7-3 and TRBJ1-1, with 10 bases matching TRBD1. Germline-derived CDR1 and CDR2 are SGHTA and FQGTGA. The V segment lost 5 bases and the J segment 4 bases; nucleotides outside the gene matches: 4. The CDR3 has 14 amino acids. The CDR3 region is CASSGTGAGTEAFF. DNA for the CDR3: TGTGCCAGCAGCGGGACAGGGGCGGGCACTGAAGCTTTCTTT.

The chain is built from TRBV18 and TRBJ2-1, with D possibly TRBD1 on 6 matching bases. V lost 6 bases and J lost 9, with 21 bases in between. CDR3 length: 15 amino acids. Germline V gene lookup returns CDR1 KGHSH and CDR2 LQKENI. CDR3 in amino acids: CASSKGNRADSEQFF. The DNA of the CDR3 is TGTGCCAGCTCGAAAGGGAACAGGGCAGATAGTGAGCAGTTCTTC.

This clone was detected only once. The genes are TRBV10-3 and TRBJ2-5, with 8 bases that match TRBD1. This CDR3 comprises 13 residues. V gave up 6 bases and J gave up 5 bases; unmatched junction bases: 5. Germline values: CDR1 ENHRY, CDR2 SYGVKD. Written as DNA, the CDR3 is TGTGCCATCAGCTCGACAGGGGATGAGACCCAGTACTTC. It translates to CAISSTGDETQYF.

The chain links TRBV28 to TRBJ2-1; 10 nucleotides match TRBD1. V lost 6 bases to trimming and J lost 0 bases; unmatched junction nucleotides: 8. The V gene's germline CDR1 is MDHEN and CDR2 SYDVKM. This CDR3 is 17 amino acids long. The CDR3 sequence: CASSPGGQGTSYNEQFF. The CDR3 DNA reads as TGTGCCAGCAGCCCAGGGGGACAGGGGACCTCCTACAATGAGCAGTTCTTC. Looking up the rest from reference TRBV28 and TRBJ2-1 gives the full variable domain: DVKVTQSSRYLVKRTGEKVFLECVQDMDHENMFWYRQDPGLGLRLIYFSYDVKMKEKGDIPEGYSVSREKKERFSLILESASTNQTSMYLCASSPGGQGTSYNEQFFGPGTRLTVL.

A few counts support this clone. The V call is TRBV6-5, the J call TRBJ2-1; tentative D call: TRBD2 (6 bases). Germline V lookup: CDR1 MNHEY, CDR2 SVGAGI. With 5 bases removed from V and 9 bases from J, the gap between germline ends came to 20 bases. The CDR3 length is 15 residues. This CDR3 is CASSPPGLRIGEQFF. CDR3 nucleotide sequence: TGTGCCAGCAGTCCTCCGGGACTCCGGATTGGTGAGCAGTTCTTC.

CDR3 in amino acids: CASSPGGPSLTEAFF. CDR3 in DNA: TGTGCCAGCAGCCCAGGGGGCCCCTCTCTGACTGAAGCTTTCTTT. The chain is built from TRBV2 and TRBJ1-1; TRBD1 agrees at 8 bases. The V gene end was trimmed by 6 bases and the J gene end by 5 bases; junction bases not matched to a gene: 11. Germline V gives CDR1 SNHLY, CDR2 FYNNEI. The CDR3 length is 15 residues.

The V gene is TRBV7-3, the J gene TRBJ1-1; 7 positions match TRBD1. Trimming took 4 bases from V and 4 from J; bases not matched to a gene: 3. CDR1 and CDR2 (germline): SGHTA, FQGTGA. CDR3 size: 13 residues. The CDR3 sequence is CASSSSGGTEAFF. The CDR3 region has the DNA TGTGCCAGCAGCTCATCAGGGGGCACTGAAGCTTTCTTT.

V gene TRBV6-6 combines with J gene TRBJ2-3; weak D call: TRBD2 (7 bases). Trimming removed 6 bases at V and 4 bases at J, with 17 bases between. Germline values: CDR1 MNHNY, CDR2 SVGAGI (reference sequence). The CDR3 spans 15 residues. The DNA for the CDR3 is TGTGCCAGCAGGGGGGGGCCTGTCGTTTCAGATACGCAGTATTTT. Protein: CASRGGPVVSDTQYF.

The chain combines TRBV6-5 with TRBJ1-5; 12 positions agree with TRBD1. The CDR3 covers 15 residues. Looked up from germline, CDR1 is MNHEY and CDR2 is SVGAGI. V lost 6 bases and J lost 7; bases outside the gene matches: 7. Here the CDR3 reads CASRPGTGGGQPQHF. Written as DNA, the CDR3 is TGTGCCAGCAGGCCCGGGACAGGGGGCGGGCAGCCCCAGCATTTT.

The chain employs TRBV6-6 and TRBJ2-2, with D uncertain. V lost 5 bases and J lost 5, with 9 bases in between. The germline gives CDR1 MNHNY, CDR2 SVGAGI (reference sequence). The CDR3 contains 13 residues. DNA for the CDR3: TGTGCCAGCAGTGCTAGGAGTACCGGGGAGCTGTTTTTT. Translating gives CASSARSTGELFF.

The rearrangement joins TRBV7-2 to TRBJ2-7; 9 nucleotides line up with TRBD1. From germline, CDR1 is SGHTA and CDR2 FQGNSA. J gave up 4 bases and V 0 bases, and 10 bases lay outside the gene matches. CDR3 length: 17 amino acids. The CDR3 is CASSLAQGAVRIYEQYF. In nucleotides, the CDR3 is TGTGCCAGCAGCTTAGCACAGGGGGCAGTACGTATTTACGAGCAGTACTTC.

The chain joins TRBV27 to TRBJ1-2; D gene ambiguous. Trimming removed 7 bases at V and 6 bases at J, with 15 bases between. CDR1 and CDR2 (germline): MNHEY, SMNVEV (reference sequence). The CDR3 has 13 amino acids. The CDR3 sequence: CASTVSTVHGYTF. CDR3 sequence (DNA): TGTGCCAGCACCGTTTCAACTGTACATGGCTACACCTTC.

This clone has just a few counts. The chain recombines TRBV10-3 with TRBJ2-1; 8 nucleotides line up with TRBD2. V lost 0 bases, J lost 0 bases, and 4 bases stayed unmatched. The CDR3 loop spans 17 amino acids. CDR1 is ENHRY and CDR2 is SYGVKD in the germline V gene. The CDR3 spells CAISESERGTSYNEQFF. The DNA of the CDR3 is TGTGCCATCAGTGAGTCAGAGCGGGGGACCTCCTACAATGAGCAGTTCTTC.

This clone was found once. The CDR3 nucleotides read TGTGCTAGTGGTTTGGTCCGATGGCTCAATGAGCAGTTCTTC. Protein: CASGLVRWLNEQFF. V usage is TRBV12-5 and J usage is TRBJ2-1, with D unresolved. CDR1 and CDR2 (germline): LGHNT, FRNRAP. This CDR3 spans 14 amino acids. V shed 0 bases and J shed 6 bases, with 9 bases lying between them. Variable domain in full (rest from reference TRBV12-5 and TRBJ2-1): DARVTQTPRHKVTEMGQEVTMRCQPILGHNTVFWYRQTMMQGLELLAYFRNRAPLDDSGMPKDRFSAEMPDATLATLKIQPSEPRDSAVYFCASGLVRWLNEQFFGPGTRLTVL.

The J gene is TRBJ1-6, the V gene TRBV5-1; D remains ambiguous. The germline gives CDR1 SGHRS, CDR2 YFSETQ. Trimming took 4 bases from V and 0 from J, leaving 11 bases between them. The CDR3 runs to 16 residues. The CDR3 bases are TGCGCCAGCAGCCTTACCTTGAGCTCCTATAATTCACCCCTCCACTTT. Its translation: CASSLTLSSYNSPLHF.

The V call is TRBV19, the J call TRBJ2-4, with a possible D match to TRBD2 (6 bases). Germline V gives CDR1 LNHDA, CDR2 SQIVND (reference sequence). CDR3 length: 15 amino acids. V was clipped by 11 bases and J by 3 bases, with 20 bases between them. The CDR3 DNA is TGTGCCCCATCGAGGTTGTGGGAGGTCAAAAACATTCAGTACTTC. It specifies CAPSRLWEVKNIQYF. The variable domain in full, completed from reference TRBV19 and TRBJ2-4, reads DGGITQSPKYLFRKEGQNVTLSCEQNLNHDAMYWYRQDPGQGLRLIYYSQIVNDFQKGDIAEGYSVSREKKESFPLTVTSAQKNPTAFYLCAPSRLWEVKNIQYFGAGTRLSVL.

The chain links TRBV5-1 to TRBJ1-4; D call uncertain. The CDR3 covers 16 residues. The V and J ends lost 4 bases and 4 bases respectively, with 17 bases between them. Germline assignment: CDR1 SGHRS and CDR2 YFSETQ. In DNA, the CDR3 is TGCGCCAGCAGCCTGTACAGCAGTGGCCTTAATGAAAAACTGTTTTTT. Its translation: CASSLYSSGLNEKLFF.

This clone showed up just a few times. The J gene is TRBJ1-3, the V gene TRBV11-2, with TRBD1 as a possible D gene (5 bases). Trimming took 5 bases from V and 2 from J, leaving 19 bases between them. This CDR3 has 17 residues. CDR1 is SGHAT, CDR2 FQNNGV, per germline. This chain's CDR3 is CASSLGNYKGAGNTIYF. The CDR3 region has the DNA TGTGCCAGCAGCCTAGGGAATTACAAAGGGGCTGGAAACACCATATATTTT. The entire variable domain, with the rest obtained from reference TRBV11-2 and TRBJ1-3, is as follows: EAGVAQSPRYKIIEKRQSVAFWCNPISGHATLYWYQQILGQGPKLLIQFQNNGVVDDSQLPKDRFSAERLKGVDSTLKIQPAKLEDSAVYLCASSLGNYKGAGNTIYFGEGSWLTVV.